The clone carrying this TCR beta chain was counted ten times or more. Its antigen is unknown. The sample belongs to a study of early T cells in non-severe SARS-CoV-2 infection. Study background: Unsorted whole blood bulk RNA was sequenced, with unpaired chains. Findings and limits, study-wide: VDJdb matching, biased toward anti-spike CD8 responses, missed private and CD4 specificities.

Individual cDNA molecules were tagged with unique molecular identifiers. Each CDR3 protein gets one entry after TCRdb re-called the 5' RACE reads with MiXCR. The profile shows some 30,000 distinct CDR3 sequences, around 4.2% of them singletons. There are 13 residues in the CDR3. V was trimmed by 3 bases and J by 9 bases, leaving 13 bases between them. The germline V gene encodes CDR1 SGHDT and CDR2 YYEEEE. The sequence was collected from an adult who was a healthcare worker with PCR-confirmed SARS-CoV-2 infection or an uninfected control (not recorded which). The material sequenced was whole blood. The chain recombines TRBV5-6 with TRBJ2-1; the D is unclear. The CDR3 nucleotides are TGTGCCAGCAGCTATAGATTGGCCGGTGAGCAGTTCTTC. It codes for CASSYRLAGEQFF.